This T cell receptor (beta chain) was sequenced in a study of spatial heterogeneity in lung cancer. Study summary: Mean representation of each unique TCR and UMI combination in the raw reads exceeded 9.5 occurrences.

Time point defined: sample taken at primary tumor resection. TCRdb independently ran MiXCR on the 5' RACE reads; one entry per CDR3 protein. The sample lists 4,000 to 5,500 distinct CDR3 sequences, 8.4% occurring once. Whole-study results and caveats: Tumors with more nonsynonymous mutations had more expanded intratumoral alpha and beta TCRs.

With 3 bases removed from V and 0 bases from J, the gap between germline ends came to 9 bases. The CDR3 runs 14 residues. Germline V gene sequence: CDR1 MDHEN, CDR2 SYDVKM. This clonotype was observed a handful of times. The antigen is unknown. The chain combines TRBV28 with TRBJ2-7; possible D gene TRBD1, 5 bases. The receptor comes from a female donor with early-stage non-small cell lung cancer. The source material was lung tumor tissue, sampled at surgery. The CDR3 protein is CASSFGGHSYEQYF. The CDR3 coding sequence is TGTGCCAGCAGTTTTGGCGGACACTCCTACGAGCAGTACTTC.